Listed here are 31 T cell receptor beta chains from one sample, sequenced in a study of cytomegalovirus exposure and HLA in healthy donors. With 60 Vbeta and 13 Jbeta primers, the PCR was carried out. Profiled with immunoSEQ multiplex PCR; TCRdb holds only in-frame clones, not every one. Of about 130,000 clones in the sample, about two thirds are singletons; the top ten hold 2% to 3%. Sequenced: PBMCs. All receptors come from a woman between 35 and 50 years old in good health and CMV-seronegative.

This chain joins TRBV7-2 and TRBJ1-6; tentative D call: TRBD1 (6 bases). This CDR3 contains 15 residues. From germline, CDR1 is SGHTA and CDR2 FQGNSA. Trimming pared 1 base from V and 7 bases from J, leaving 11 bases between. The CDR3 protein is CASSLGQDLNSPLHF. In nucleotides, the CDR3 is TGTGCCAGCAGCTTAGGACAGGATTTAAATTCACCCCTCCACTTT.

This clone was seen only a few times. The chain employs TRBV7-2 and TRBJ1-2; 8 positions agree with TRBD1. The CDR3 contains 13 residues. CDR1 and CDR2 from the germline V gene are SGHTA and FQGNSA. The junction had 3 bases not matched to a gene; V was cut back by 1 base and J by 8 bases. Written as DNA, the CDR3 is TGTGCCAGCAGCTTAGGGACAGGGAGCGGCTACACCTTC. Protein sequence: CASSLGTGSGYTF.

The J gene is TRBJ2-1, the V gene TRBV28, with 9 bases identical to TRBD2. Unmatched junction bases numbered 9, after V lost 3 bases and J lost 6 bases. Germline V gene sequence: CDR1 MDHEN, CDR2 SYDVKM. The CDR3 runs 16 residues. DNA of the CDR3: TGTGCCAGCAGTTTGGGGGAGGCGGGGGGGCGCAATGAGCAGTTCTTC. It yields the protein CASSLGEAGGRNEQFF.

The chain has TRBV29-1 and TRBJ2-5; 11 nucleotides align to TRBD1. V was pared by 2 bases and J by 5 bases, with 7 bases of the junction left unmatched. Germline V gene lookup returns CDR1 SQVTM and CDR2 ANQGSEA. This CDR3 spans 15 amino acids. The CDR3 is CSVEPRTGGMETQYF. CDR3 DNA: TGCAGCGTTGAACCTAGGACAGGGGGCATGGAGACCCAGTACTTC.

This chain joins TRBV5-4 and TRBJ1-3; D call uncertain. There are 14 residues in the CDR3. V was shortened by 4 bases and J by 0 bases, with 8 bases between the two germline ends. The germline V gene encodes CDR1 SGHNT and CDR2 YYREEE (reference sequence). CDR3 bases: TGTGCCAGCAGCCCAACGAGCTCTGGAAACACCATATATTTT. Amino acids: CASSPTSSGNTIYF.

This sequence joins TRBV7-3 and TRBJ2-3, with 14 positions matching TRBD2. Trimming removed 2 bases from V and 2 bases from J; junction bases left unmatched: 3. The V gene's germline CDR1 is SGHTA and CDR2 FQGTGA. The CDR3 length is 17 residues. This CDR3 reads CASSLGLAGGLTDTQYF. Written as DNA, the CDR3 is TGTGCCAGCAGCTTAGGACTAGCGGGGGGACTCACAGATACGCAGTATTTT.

The V call is TRBV28, the J call TRBJ1-6; TRBD1 agrees at 8 bases. V gave up 4 bases and J gave up 7 bases; unmatched junction bases: 3. Germline loops: CDR1 MDHEN, CDR2 SYDVKM. The CDR3 consists of 14 residues. The CDR3 sequence: CASSSGQGNSPLHF. In DNA, the CDR3 is TGTGCCAGCAGTTCAGGACAGGGAAATTCACCCCTCCACTTT.

The V gene is TRBV28, the J gene TRBJ2-2; D might be TRBD1 (6 bases). V was shortened by 3 bases and J by 2 bases, with 13 bases between the two germline ends. Germline V gives CDR1 MDHEN, CDR2 SYDVKM. This CDR3 is 16 amino acids long. This chain's CDR3 is CASSLVQGSNTGELFF. Written as DNA, the CDR3 is TGTGCCAGCAGTTTGGTACAGGGAAGTAACACCGGGGAGCTGTTTTTT.

The chain combines TRBV14 with TRBJ1-6; D is unclear. Trimming left V 3 bases short and J 9 bases short, with 12 bases between. Germline lookup yields CDR1 SGHDN and CDR2 FVKESK. The CDR3 runs 14 residues. CDR3 loop: CASSQEVPSSPLHF. The DNA for the CDR3 is TGTGCCAGCAGCCAGGAGGTACCCAGTTCACCCCTCCACTTT.

This rearrangement joins TRBV10-3 to TRBJ1-2, with D possibly being TRBD1 (5 bases). Germline-derived CDR1 and CDR2 are ENHRY and SYGVKD. V dropped 8 bases and J dropped 2 bases, with 15 bases sitting between them. CDR3 length: 14 residues. CDR3 in DNA: TGTGCCATCCCTTTGGAGGGGAAAAACTATGGCTACACCTTC. Protein sequence: CAIPLEGKNYGYTF.

The chain couples TRBV5-4 to TRBJ1-4, with D perhaps TRBD1 (5 bases). From germline, CDR1 is SGHNT and CDR2 YYREEE (reference sequence). Between the trimmed V and J ends, which lost 4 bases and 3 bases, there was a span of 16 bases. The CDR3 consists of 16 residues. CDR3 DNA sequence: TGTGCCAGCAGCGGCCCACGGGGGGTATCTAATGAAAAACTGTTTTTT. Its protein product is CASSGPRGVSNEKLFF.

V gene TRBV6-1 combines with J gene TRBJ2-7; perhaps TRBD2 as D (5 bases). Germline V gene sequence: CDR1 MNHNS, CDR2 SASEGT. V lost 6 bases, J lost 6 bases, and 9 bases lay in between. The CDR3 has 11 amino acids. This CDR3 reads CASSGVGEQYF. The CDR3 nucleotides are TGTGCCAGCAGCGGGGTCGGCGAGCAGTACTTC.

The CDR3 is CASSYTSVGYGYTF. As DNA, the CDR3 is TGTGCCAGCAGTTACACGAGTGTTGGCTATGGCTACACCTTC. The chain links TRBV6-5 to TRBJ1-2; unclear D gene. Trimming left V 2 bases short and J 4 bases short, with 11 bases between. The CDR3 extends over 14 amino acids. Per germline, CDR1 MNHEY and CDR2 SVGAGI.

The V call is TRBV7-2, the J call TRBJ2-2; D is unresolved. The CDR3 totals 11 residues. Trimming removed 4 bases from V and 7 bases from J, with 4 bases in between. Germline V gene sequence: CDR1 SGHTA, CDR2 FQGNSA. Here the CDR3 DNA reads TGTGCCAGCAGCTCTCGCGGGGAGCTGTTTTTT. Protein sequence: CASSSRGELFF.

The chain carries TRBV7-6 and TRBJ2-2; 10 bases line up with TRBD1. Germline V gene data show CDR1 as SGHVS and CDR2 as FNYEAQ. The CDR3 spans 15 residues. V lost 4 bases and J lost 2; bases outside the gene matches: 1. The CDR3 loop reads CASSWTGGNTGELFF. CDR3 in DNA: TGTGCCAGCAGCTGGACAGGGGGAAACACCGGGGAGCTGTTTTTT.

This clone was recorded a few times. The chain carries TRBV18 and TRBJ1-2, with a tentative D call TRBD1 (5 bases). This CDR3 contains 14 residues. Germline CDR1 is KGHSH and CDR2 is LQKENI. V was clipped by 3 bases and J by 6 bases, with 14 bases between them. The CDR3 DNA reads TGTGCCAGCTCACCGCGACAGTTGAAGGATGGCTACACCTTC. Residues: CASSPRQLKDGYTF.

The count of this clone is one. The chain links TRBV27 to TRBJ1-1, with D tentatively TRBD1 (6 bases). The V end was cut by 5 bases, the J end by 5 bases, with 18 bases between. The germline CDR1 and CDR2 sequences are MNHEY and SMNVEV (reference sequence). The CDR3 length is 15 residues. The CDR3 is CASSPHLGRGTEAFF. The DNA of the CDR3 is TGTGCCAGCAGTCCCCACCTGGGGAGGGGGACTGAAGCTTTCTTT.

The V call is TRBV18, the J call TRBJ2-3, with a tentative D call TRBD1 (5 bases). The germline V gene has CDR1 KGHSH and CDR2 LQKENI. This CDR3 has 16 amino acids. Trimming removed 11 bases from V and 0 bases from J, with 21 bases in between. In DNA, the CDR3 is TGTGCCGCCCAGGGCGGAGCTCTGCCTAGCACAGATACGCAGTATTTT. Encoded protein: CAAQGGALPSTDTQYF.

The rearrangement links TRBV9 to TRBJ2-7, with 12 positions matching TRBD1. Trimming cost V 3 bases and J 7 bases; bases outside gene matches: 5. This CDR3 is built from 14 residues. The germline V gene encodes CDR1 SGDLS and CDR2 YYNGEE. CDR3 loop: CASSEGQGAREQYF. CDR3 coding DNA: TGTGCCAGCAGCGAGGGACAGGGGGCGAGGGAGCAGTACTTC.

Details on this clone: A junction boundary mismatches the germline segment, possibly from a read error. The J gene is TRBJ1-1, the V gene TRBV16; the D gene is possibly TRBD1 (6 bases). The CDR3 is 16 amino acids. Germline V CDR1 and CDR2: KGHSY, FQNENV. The CDR3 loop reads CAGSQLGGVLGTEAFF. The CDR3 nucleotides read TGTGCCGGCAGCCAATTAGGGGGAGTGTTGGGCACTGAAGCTTTCTTT.

The V gene is TRBV4-1, the J gene TRBJ1-1, with 8 bases matching TRBD1. The germline V gene has CDR1 MGHRA and CDR2 YSYEKL. The CDR3 consists of 15 residues. After removal of 6 bases from V and 1 base from J, the junction contained 7 bases not matched to a gene. As DNA, the CDR3 is TGCGCCAGCAGAACAGTAGGGACAGGGAACACTGAAGCTTTCTTT. The encoded protein is CASRTVGTGNTEAFF.

The chain links TRBV5-4 to TRBJ2-1; the D gene is possibly TRBD1 (5 bases). CDR3 size: 15 residues. CDR1 is SGHNT, CDR2 YYREEE, per germline (reference sequence). V shed 1 base and J shed 1 base, with 9 bases lying between them. The CDR3 loop is CASSLLSGSYNEQFF. Written as DNA, the CDR3 is TGTGCCAGCAGCTTGCTCTCAGGGTCCTACAATGAGCAGTTCTTC.

This chain uses TRBV7-2 with TRBJ1-6; tentatively, D is TRBD1 (6 bases). V was trimmed by 5 bases and J by 0 bases, leaving 11 bases between them. The CDR3 is 16 residues long. Germline CDR1 and CDR2: SGHTA and FQGNSA. CDR3 sequence reads: CASSHDRSSYNSPLHF. The CDR3 DNA sequence: TGTGCCAGCAGCCACGACAGGAGCTCCTATAATTCACCCCTCCACTTT.

This chain joins TRBV25-1 and TRBJ1-6; 7 bases match TRBD1. CDR1 and CDR2 (germline): MGHDK, SYGVNS. The CDR3 contains 16 residues. Losses at the gene ends were 4 bases for V and 6 bases for J; bases not matched to a gene: 9. In DNA form, the CDR3 reads TGTGCCAGCAGTGTCCGGGACAGCAGAAGTAATTCACCCCTCCACTTT. Translated: CASSVRDSRSNSPLHF. Filled out from reference TRBV25-1 and TRBJ1-6, the complete variable domain reads EADIYQTPRYLVIGTGKKITLECSQTMGHDKMYWYQQDPGMELHLIHYSYGVNSTEKGDLSSESTVSRIRTEHFPLTLESARPSHTSQYLCASSVRDSRSNSPLHFGNGTRLTVT.

The rearrangement uses TRBV7-2 and TRBJ2-1; 8 bases are a match to TRBD2. The CDR3 runs to 15 residues. From germline, CDR1 is SGHTA and CDR2 FQGNSA. Trimming cost V 1 base and J 1 base; bases outside gene matches: 0. CDR3 residues: CASSLERGSYNEQFF. Written as DNA, the CDR3 is TGTGCCAGCAGCTTAGAGCGGGGGTCCTACAATGAGCAGTTCTTC.

J is TRBJ2-1 and V is TRBV6-5; D unclear. From germline, CDR1 is MNHEY and CDR2 SVGAGI. V was clipped by 4 bases and J by 7 bases, with 8 bases between them. The CDR3 is 12 residues long. The DNA of the CDR3 is TGTGCCAGCAGTTTCCTCGGGAATGAGCAGTTCTTC. This translates into CASSFLGNEQFF.

The genes are TRBV7-9 and TRBJ1-1; the D gene is possibly TRBD1 (6 bases). The CDR3 has 13 amino acids. Germline-derived CDR1 and CDR2 are SEHNR and FQNEAQ (reference sequence). Trimming removed 4 bases at V and 1 base at J, with 7 bases between. CDR3 bases: TGTGCCAGCAGCTCGGACAGGAACACTGAAGCTTTCTTT. This codes for CASSSDRNTEAFF.

This chain joins TRBV19 and TRBJ1-5; tentative D call: TRBD1 (6 bases). The CDR3 spans 15 residues. V gave up 5 bases and J gave up 1 base, with 12 bases separating them. Germline lookup yields CDR1 LNHDA and CDR2 SQIVND (reference sequence). The CDR3, as DNA: TGTGCCAGTAGTTCTGGACAGCAAAGCAATCAGCCCCAGCATTTT. This codes for CASSSGQQSNQPQHF.

V gene TRBV7-2 combines with J gene TRBJ1-4, with D possibly matching TRBD1 (5 bases). The V end was cut by 5 bases, the J end by 11 bases, with 18 bases between. The CDR3 extends over 14 amino acids. The germline gives CDR1 SGHTA, CDR2 FQGNSA. CDR3 residues: CASSPSGTGLKLFF. CDR3 coding DNA: TGTGCCAGCAGCCCATCCGGGACGGGACTCAAACTGTTTTTT. The full variable domain, its missing parts supplied by reference TRBV7-2 and TRBJ1-4, is GAGVSQSPSNKVTEKGKDVELRCDPISGHTALYWYRQSLGQGLEFLIYFQGNSAPDKSGLPSDRFSAERTGGSVSTLTIQRTQQEDSAVYLCASSPSGTGLKLFFGSGTQLSVL.

The V call is TRBV19, the J call TRBJ2-7; 8 bases are a match to TRBD1. CDR3 length: 14 amino acids. With 7 bases clipped from V and 3 bases from J, the junction kept 8 bases outside the gene matches. Germline lookup yields CDR1 LNHDA and CDR2 SQIVND (reference sequence). The CDR3 here is CASTEHRGVYEQYF. CDR3 sequence (DNA): TGTGCCAGTACGGAACACAGGGGGGTCTACGAGCAGTACTTC.

The V and J genes are TRBV7-2 and TRBJ2-7; 7 bases match TRBD1. Germline assignment: CDR1 SGHTA and CDR2 FQGNSA. With V trimmed by 8 bases and J by 2 bases, 12 bases remained unmatched. This CDR3 region has 15 residues. CDR3 DNA sequence: TGTGCCAGCGTACCTCCTAACAGGGGCGCCTACGAGCAGTACTTC. The encoded protein is CASVPPNRGAYEQYF.